This T cell receptor beta chain came from a study of response to subunit inactivated influenza vaccine. Whole-study results and caveats: Authors proposed each seasonal influenza vaccination draws in few new T cells.

Germline CDR1 reads LGHNA; CDR2 reads YNFKEQ. V was pared by 1 base and J by 1 base, with 3 bases of the junction left unmatched. The CDR3 spans 16 residues. Each CDR3 protein gets one entry after TCRdb re-called the RT-PCR reads with MiXCR. The top ten hold approximately 10% of the sample, which has around 650,000 distinct CDR3 sequences, approximately 14% seen once. This clonotype was seen a handful of times. What it binds is unknown. The input for sequencing was PBMCs from blood, taken about 11 days after vaccination. The receptor was derived from a man aged 45-65 years who received an inactivated influenza vaccine. V usage is TRBV4-2 and J usage is TRBJ2-2; 7 nucleotides align to TRBD2. CDR3 nucleotide sequence: TGTGCCAGCAGCCAAGGGGCGGGAGAGAACACCGGGGAGCTGTTTTTT. It yields the protein CASSQGAGENTGELFF.